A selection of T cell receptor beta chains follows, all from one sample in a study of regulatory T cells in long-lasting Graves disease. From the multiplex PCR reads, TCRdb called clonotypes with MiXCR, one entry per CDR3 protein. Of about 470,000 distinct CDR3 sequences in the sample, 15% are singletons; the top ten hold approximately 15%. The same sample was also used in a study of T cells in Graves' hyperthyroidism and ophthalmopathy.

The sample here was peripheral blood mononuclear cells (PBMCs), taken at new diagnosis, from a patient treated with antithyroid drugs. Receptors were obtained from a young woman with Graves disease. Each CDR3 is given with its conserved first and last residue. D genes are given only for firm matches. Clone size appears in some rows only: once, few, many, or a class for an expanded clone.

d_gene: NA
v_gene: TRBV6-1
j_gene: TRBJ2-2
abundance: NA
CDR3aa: CASSNPLGTFANTGELFF
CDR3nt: TGTGCCAGCAGTAACCCCCTAGGAACGTTCGCGAACACCGGGGAGCTGTTTTTT

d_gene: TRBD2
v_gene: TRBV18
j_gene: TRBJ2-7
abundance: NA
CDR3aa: CASSLTPSGYEQYF
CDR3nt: TGTGCCAGCTCCCTAACGCCTAGCGGCTACGAGCAGTACTTC

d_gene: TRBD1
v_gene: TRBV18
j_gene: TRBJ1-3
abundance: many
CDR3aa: CASSPDRSGNTIYF
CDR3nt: TGTGCCAGCTCCCCGGACAGGTCTGGAAACACCATATATTTT

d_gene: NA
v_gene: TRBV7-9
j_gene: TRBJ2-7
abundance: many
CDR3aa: CASSRDQSSYEQYF
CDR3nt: TGTGCCAGCAGCCGGGACCAGAGCTCCTACGAGCAGTACTTC

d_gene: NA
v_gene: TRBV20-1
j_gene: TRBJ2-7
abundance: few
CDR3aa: CSAREGGAYEQYF
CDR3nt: TGCAGTGCTAGAGAAGGGGGTGCCTACGAGCAGTACTTC

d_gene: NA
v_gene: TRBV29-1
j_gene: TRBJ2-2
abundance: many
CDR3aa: CGVLGTFDAGELFF
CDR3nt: TGCGGGGTACTCGGGACTTTTGATGCGGGGGAGCTGTTTTTT

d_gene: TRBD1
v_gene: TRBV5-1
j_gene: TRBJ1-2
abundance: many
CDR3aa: CASSLASGQEFYGYTF
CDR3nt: TGCGCCAGCAGCTTGGCCTCCGGACAGGAATTTTATGGCTACACCTTC

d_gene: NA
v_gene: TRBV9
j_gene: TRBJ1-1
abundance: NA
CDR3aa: CASTVGIGGGLMNTEAFF
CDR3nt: TGTGCCAGCACCGTGGGGATTGGGGGCGGCCTAATGAACACTGAAGCTTTCTTT

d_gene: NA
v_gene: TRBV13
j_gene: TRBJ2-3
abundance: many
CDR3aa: CASSLAGRNTDTQYF
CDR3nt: TGTGCCAGCAGCTTAGCGGGGCGGAACACAGATACGCAGTATTTT

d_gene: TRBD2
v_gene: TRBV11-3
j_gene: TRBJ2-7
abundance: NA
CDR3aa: CASSLVPTTSGRHEQYF
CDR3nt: TGTGCCAGCAGCTTAGTTCCCACGACTAGCGGGAGGCACGAGCAGTACTTC

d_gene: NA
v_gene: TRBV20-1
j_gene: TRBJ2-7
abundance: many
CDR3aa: CSARGPYEQYF
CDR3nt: TGCAGTGCAAGGGGTCCCTACGAGCAGTACTTC

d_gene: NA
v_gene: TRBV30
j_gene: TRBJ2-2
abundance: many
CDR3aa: CAWSVGGSGELFF
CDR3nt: TGTGCCTGGAGTGTAGGGGGATCCGGGGAGCTGTTTTTT

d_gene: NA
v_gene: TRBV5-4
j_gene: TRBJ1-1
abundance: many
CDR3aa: CAGLFRGRDEAFF
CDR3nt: TGTGCCGGATTATTTAGGGGTAGGGATGAAGCTTTCTTT

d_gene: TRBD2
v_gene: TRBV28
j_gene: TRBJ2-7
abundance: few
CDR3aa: CASSQYSGGIYEQYF
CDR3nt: TGTGCCAGCAGCCAATACTCGGGGGGAATCTACGAGCAGTACTTC

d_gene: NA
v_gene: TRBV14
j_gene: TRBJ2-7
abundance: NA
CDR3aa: CASSYQGGEQYF
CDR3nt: TGTGCCAGCAGCTACCAGGGTGGCGAGCAGTACTTC

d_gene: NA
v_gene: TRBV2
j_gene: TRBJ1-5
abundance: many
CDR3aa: CASSTTGAPNQPQHF
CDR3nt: TGTGCCAGCAGTACCACGGGGGCTCCAAATCAGCCCCAGCATTTT